This passage covers 19 T cell receptor beta chains from one sample sequenced in a study of T cells in Graves' hyperthyroidism and ophthalmopathy. What was amplified from RNA transcripts were TCR beta CDR3 regions. When the TCR CDR3 underwent first-round RT-PCR, the HTBI primer set was used. TCRdb analysed the multiplex PCR reads with MiXCR anew, one entry per CDR3 protein. In the table there are a few hundred thousand distinct CDR3 sequences, 12% to 15% of which are singletons. The specimen was blood. The source of these receptors is a woman in her 50s with Graves' hyperthyroidism that later progressed to Graves' ophthalmopathy.

V is TRBV30 and J is TRBJ2-1, with D maybe TRBD1 (6 bases). There are 13 residues in the CDR3. The ends were cut back, 3 bases at V and 6 bases at J, with 12 bases in the middle. Germline CDR1 GTSNPN, CDR2 SVGIG (reference sequence). Here the CDR3 DNA reads TGTGCCTGGAGAAAGGGCAGGGGCAATGAGCAGTTCTTC. It specifies CAWRKGRGNEQFF.

This clonotype showed up many times. The rearrangement joins TRBV6-1 to TRBJ2-3; D gene unclear. The CDR3 contains 12 residues. Trimming took off 7 bases at V and 4 bases at J, with 9 bases between the two ends. Germline-derived CDR1 and CDR2 are MNHNS and SASEGT. The CDR3 here is CASTSPPDTQYF. The CDR3 DNA reads TGTGCCAGCACGTCACCTCCAGATACGCAGTATTTT.

Many counts were recorded for this clonotype. The chain couples TRBV10-3 to TRBJ2-3, with D maybe TRBD1 (6 bases). Germline-derived CDR1 and CDR2 are ENHRY and SYGVKD. Trimming removed 10 bases at V and 0 bases at J, with 11 bases between. CDR3 length equals 13 residues. CDR3 residues: CATRDTSTDTQYF. CDR3 DNA sequence: TGTGCCACCCGGGACACTAGCACAGATACGCAGTATTTT.

This clonotype was observed at least ten times. This chain links TRBV28 with TRBJ1-1; D remains ambiguous. Germline lookup yields CDR1 MDHEN and CDR2 SYDVKM. V was cut by 1 base and J by 1 base, with 4 bases left in between. The CDR3 is made up of 13 amino acids. This CDR3 reads CASSLYKNTEAFF. The CDR3 DNA is TGTGCCAGCAGTTTATACAAGAACACTGAAGCTTTCTTT.

The sample holds a few counts of this clonotype. The chain links TRBV20-1 to TRBJ1-1; D ambiguous. The V gene's germline CDR1 is DFQATT and CDR2 SNEGSKA (reference sequence). V lost 0 bases and J lost 4, with 12 bases in between. The CDR3 runs to 14 residues. CDR3 sequence: CSARDPGEPTEAFF. DNA for the CDR3: TGCAGTGCTAGAGATCCCGGGGAGCCCACTGAAGCTTTCTTT.

This clonotype was recorded many times. The V call is TRBV2, the J call TRBJ2-5; a weak D match, TRBD2 (6 bases). CDR3 length: 12 residues. CDR1 and CDR2 from the germline V gene are SNHLY and FYNNEI. Between the trimmed V and J ends, which lost 6 bases and 7 bases, there was a span of 12 bases. CDR3 residues: CASRGGRVTQYF. In DNA, the CDR3 is TGTGCCAGCAGGGGGGGTAGGGTGACCCAGTACTTC.

This clonotype occurred a few times. This rearrangement joins TRBV6-1 to TRBJ2-2, with 14 bases fitting TRBD2. With 9 bases clipped from V and 6 bases from J, the junction kept 9 bases outside the gene matches. Germline V gene sequence: CDR1 MNHNS, CDR2 SASEGT. The CDR3 is 16 amino acids. This CDR3 reads CASRLAGGPGAGELFF. CDR3 nucleotide sequence: TGTGCCAGTAGACTAGCGGGAGGGCCGGGAGCCGGGGAGCTGTTTTTT.

This clonotype occurred a few times. This sequence joins TRBV2 and TRBJ2-2; 9 bases are a match to TRBD1. V shed 8 bases and J 8 bases; nucleotides not matched to a gene: 18. CDR3 length: 17 residues. Germline values: CDR1 SNHLY, CDR2 FYNNEI. The CDR3, as DNA: TGTGCCAGCGGCCCCAGACCGGGACAGGGTATTGTAGGGGAGCTGTTTTTT. Amino acids: CASGPRPGQGIVGELFF. The whole variable domain, filled in from reference TRBV2 and TRBJ2-2, reads EPEVTQTPSHQVTQMGQEVILRCVPISNHLYFYWYRQILGQKVEFLVSFYNNEISEKSEIFDDQFSVERPDGSNFTLKIRSTKLEDSAMYFCASGPRPGQGIVGELFFGEGSRLTVL.

There are a few counts of this clonotype. This chain links TRBV14 with TRBJ1-2; D gene unclear. Germline V gene sequence: CDR1 SGHDN, CDR2 FVKESK. Trimming removed 1 base at V and 8 bases at J, with 8 bases between. The CDR3 extends over 12 amino acids. Written as DNA, the CDR3 is TGTGCCAGCAGCCAAGCACCATGGGGCTACACCTTC. Residues: CASSQAPWGYTF.

This clonotype was recorded many times. The chain combines TRBV13 with TRBJ2-3; 8 nucleotides align to TRBD2. CDR3 length: 15 residues. The V gene's germline CDR1 is PRHDT and CDR2 FYEKMQ (reference sequence). Trimming at V came to 4 bases and at J to 1 base, leaving 4 bases not matched to a gene. Written as DNA, the CDR3 is TGTGCCAGCAGCTCAGCGGGAGAGGGCACAGATACGCAGTATTTT. Protein: CASSSAGEGTDTQYF. Together with reference TRBV13 and TRBJ2-3, the CDR3 gives the full variable domain: AAGVIQSPRHLIKEKRETATLKCYPIPRHDTVYWYQQGPGQDPQFLISFYEKMQSDKGSIPDRFSAQQFSDYHSELNMSSLELGDSALYFCASSSAGEGTDTQYFGPGTRLTVL.

This clonotype has a count of ten or more. The chain is built from TRBV2 and TRBJ2-4; TRBD2 matches 8 bases. The germline V gene encodes CDR1 SNHLY and CDR2 FYNNEI. The CDR3 has 16 amino acids. V lost 4 bases to trimming and J lost 8 bases; unmatched junction nucleotides: 13. In nucleotides, the CDR3 is TGTGCCAGCAGTGGGCAAGCGGGAGCGGGCGAGGACATTCAGTACTTC. It yields the protein CASSGQAGAGEDIQYF.

This clonotype has ten or more counts. This chain joins TRBV28 and TRBJ1-2, with unresolved D. V was trimmed by 3 bases and J by 6 bases, leaving 2 bases between them. Germline V gene data show CDR1 as MDHEN and CDR2 as SYDVKM. The CDR3 extends over 10 amino acids. The CDR3 DNA is TGTGCCAGCAGTTTTGATGGCTACACCTTC. Protein product: CASSFDGYTF.

This clonotype was detected many times. This chain connects TRBV9 to TRBJ2-7, with 14 positions matching TRBD2. Germline CDR1 reads SGDLS; CDR2 reads YYNGEE. This CDR3 contains 16 residues. V dropped 3 bases and J dropped 2; count of bases not matched to a gene: 4. CDR3 DNA sequence: TGTGCCAGCAGCGCCCGACTAGCGGGAGGGCCCTACGAGCAGTACTTC. It specifies CASSARLAGGPYEQYF.

This clonotype was counted many times. The rearrangement uses TRBV20-1 and TRBJ2-1; D is ambiguous. Germline assignment: CDR1 DFQATT and CDR2 SNEGSKA (reference sequence). V was cut by 3 bases and J by 5 bases, with 11 bases left in between. The CDR3 has 13 residues. CDR3 DNA: TGCAGTGCTAGGGTGGGCCCTGACAATGAGCAGTTCTTC. This encodes CSARVGPDNEQFF.

This clonotype appeared a few times. This rearrangement joins TRBV5-4 to TRBJ2-3, with a possible D match to TRBD2 (5 bases). The length of the CDR3 is 20 residues. The germline gives CDR1 SGHNT, CDR2 YYREEE (reference sequence). Trimming took 0 bases from V and 3 from J, leaving 26 bases between them. CDR3 region: CASSLAVLAGFGVGTDTQYF. The CDR3 bases are TGTGCCAGCAGCTTGGCCGTTTTGGCGGGTTTTGGGGTAGGGACAGATACGCAGTATTTT.

This clonotype was counted many times. The gene calls are TRBV20-1 and TRBJ2-1; D is possibly TRBD2 (6 bases). Looked up from germline, CDR1 is DFQATT and CDR2 is SNEGSKA (reference sequence). Trimming cost V 3 bases and J 7 bases, with 10 bases left between them. CDR3 length: 12 residues. DNA of the CDR3: TGCAGTGCTAGCGGGAGATGGAATGAGCAGTTCTTC. Translation: CSASGRWNEQFF.

This clonotype was picked up many times. This chain links TRBV27 with TRBJ1-6; tentative D call: TRBD1 (5 bases). This CDR3 region has 12 residues. The germline V and J ends were trimmed by 2 bases and 11 bases, with 7 bases remaining between them. Germline CDR1 is MNHEY and CDR2 is SMNVEV (reference sequence). The CDR3 DNA sequence: TGTGCCAGCAGTTTAAGGGGACCACCCCTCCACTTT. This codes for CASSLRGPPLHF.

This clonotype was recorded at least ten times. This chain uses TRBV15 with TRBJ1-2; D is uncertain. The CDR3 runs 17 residues. Germline V gene data show CDR1 as LNHNV and CDR2 as YYDKDF (reference sequence). V shed 0 bases and J shed 2 bases, with 16 bases lying between them. The CDR3 loop reads CATSRDTREDGNYGYTF. CDR3 DNA: TGTGCCACCAGCAGAGACACCCGAGAGGACGGGAACTATGGCTACACCTTC. The full variable domain, with the rest looked up from reference TRBV15 and TRBJ1-2, is DAMVIQNPRYQVTQFGKPVTLSCSQTLNHNVMYWYQQKSSQAPKLLFHYYDKDFNNEADTPDNFQSRRPNTSFCFLDIRSPGLGDTAMYLCATSRDTREDGNYGYTFGSGTRLTVV.

In its sample, this clonotype was seen many times. V usage is TRBV5-8 and J usage is TRBJ2-5; D gene uncertain. CDR1 and CDR2 from the germline V gene are SGHTS and YDEGEE. The CDR3 is 11 residues long. V was cut by 1 base and J by 6 bases, with 4 bases left in between. The DNA of the CDR3 is TGTGCCAGCAGCTTGTTGAAGACCCAGTACTTC. The encoded protein is CASSLLKTQYF.